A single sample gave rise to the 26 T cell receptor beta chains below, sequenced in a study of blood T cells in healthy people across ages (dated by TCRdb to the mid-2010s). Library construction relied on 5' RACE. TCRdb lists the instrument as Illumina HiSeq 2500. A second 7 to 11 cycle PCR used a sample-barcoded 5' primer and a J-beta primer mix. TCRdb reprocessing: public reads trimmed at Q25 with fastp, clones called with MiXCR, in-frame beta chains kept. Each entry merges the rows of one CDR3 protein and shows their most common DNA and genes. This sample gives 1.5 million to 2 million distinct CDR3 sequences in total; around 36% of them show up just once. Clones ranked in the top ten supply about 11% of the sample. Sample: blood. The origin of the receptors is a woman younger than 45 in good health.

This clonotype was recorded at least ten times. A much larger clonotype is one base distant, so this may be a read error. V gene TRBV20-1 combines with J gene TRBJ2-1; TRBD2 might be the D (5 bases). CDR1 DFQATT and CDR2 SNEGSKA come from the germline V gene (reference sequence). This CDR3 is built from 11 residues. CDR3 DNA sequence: TGCAGGGCCCGGACTCACAATGAGCAGTTCTTC. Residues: CRARTHNEQFF.

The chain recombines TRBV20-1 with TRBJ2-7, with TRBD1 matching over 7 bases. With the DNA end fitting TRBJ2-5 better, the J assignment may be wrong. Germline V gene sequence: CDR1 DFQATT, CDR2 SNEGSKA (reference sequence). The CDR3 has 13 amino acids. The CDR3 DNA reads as TGCAGTGCTAGCGGGACAGACAAAGAGACCCAGTACTTC. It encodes CSASGTDKETQYF.

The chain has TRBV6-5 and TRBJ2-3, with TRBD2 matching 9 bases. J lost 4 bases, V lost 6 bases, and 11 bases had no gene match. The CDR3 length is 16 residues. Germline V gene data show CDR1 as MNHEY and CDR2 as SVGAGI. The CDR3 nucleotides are TGTGCCAGCAGGCCGAGGAGCGGGAGGAAAGCAGATACGCAGTATTTT. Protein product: CASRPRSGRKADTQYF.

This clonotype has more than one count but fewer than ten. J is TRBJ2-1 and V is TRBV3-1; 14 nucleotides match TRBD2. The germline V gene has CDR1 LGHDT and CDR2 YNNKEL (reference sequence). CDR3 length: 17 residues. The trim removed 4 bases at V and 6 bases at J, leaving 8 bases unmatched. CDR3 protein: CASSPPYGTSGGNEQFF. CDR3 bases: TGTGCCAGCAGCCCGCCCTACGGGACTAGCGGGGGCAATGAGCAGTTCTTC.

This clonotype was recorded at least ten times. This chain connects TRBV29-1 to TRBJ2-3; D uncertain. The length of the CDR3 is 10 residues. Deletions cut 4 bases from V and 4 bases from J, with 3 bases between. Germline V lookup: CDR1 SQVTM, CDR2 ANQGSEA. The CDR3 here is CSVAPDTQYF. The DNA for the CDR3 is TGCAGCGTTGCCCCAGATACGCAGTATTTT.

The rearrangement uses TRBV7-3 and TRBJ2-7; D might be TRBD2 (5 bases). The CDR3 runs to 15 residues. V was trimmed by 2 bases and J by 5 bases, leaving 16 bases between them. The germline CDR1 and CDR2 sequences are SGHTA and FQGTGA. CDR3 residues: CASSLVAGSPDEQYF. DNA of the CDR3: TGTGCCAGCAGCTTAGTCGCGGGCTCCCCTGACGAGCAGTACTTC.

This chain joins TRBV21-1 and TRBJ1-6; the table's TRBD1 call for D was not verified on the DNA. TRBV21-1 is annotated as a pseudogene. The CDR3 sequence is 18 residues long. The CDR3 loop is CASSKWAHTPPGNSPLHF. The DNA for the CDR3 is TGTGCCAGCAGCAAATGGGCACACACACCTCCGGGTAATTCACCCCTCCACTTT.

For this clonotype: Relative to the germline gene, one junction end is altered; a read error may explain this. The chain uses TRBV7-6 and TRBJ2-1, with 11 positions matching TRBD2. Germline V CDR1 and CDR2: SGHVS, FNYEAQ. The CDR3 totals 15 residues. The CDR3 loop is CASSFSGGGNNERFF. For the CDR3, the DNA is TGTGCCAGCAGCTTTAGCGGGGGGGGGAACAATGAGCGGTTCTTC.

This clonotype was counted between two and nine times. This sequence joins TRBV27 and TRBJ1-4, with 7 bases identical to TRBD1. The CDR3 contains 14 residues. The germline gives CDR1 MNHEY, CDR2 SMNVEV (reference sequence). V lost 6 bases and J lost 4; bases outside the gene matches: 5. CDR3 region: CASRRDRDNEKLFF. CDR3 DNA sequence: TGTGCCAGCAGACGTGACAGGGATAATGAAAAACTGTTTTTT. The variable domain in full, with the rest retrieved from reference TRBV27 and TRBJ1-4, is EAQVTQNPRYLITVTGKKLTVTCSQNMNHEYMSWYRQDPGLGLRQIYYSMNVEVTDKGDVPEGYKVSRKEKRNFPLILESPSPNQTSLYFCASRRDRDNEKLFFGSGTQLSVL.

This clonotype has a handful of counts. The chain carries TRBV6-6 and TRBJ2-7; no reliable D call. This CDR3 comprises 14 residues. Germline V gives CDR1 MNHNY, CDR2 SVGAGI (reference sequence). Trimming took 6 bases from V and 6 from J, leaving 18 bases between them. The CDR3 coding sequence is TGTGCCAGCAGGACGGAGACTGACTTGGGCGAGCAGTACTTC. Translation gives CASRTETDLGEQYF.

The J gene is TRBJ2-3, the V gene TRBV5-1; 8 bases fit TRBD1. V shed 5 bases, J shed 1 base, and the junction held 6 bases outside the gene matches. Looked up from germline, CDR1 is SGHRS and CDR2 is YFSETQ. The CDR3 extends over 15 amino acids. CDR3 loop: CASRRGQARTDTQYF. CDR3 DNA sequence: TGCGCCAGCAGACGGGGACAGGCGCGCACAGATACGCAGTATTTT.

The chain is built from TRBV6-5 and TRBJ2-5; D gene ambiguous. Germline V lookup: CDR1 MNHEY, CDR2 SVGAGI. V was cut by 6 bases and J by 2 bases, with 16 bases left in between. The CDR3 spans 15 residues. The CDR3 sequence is CASSKYRVVQETQYF. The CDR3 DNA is TGTGCCAGCAGCAAGTATCGCGTTGTACAAGAGACCCAGTACTTC.

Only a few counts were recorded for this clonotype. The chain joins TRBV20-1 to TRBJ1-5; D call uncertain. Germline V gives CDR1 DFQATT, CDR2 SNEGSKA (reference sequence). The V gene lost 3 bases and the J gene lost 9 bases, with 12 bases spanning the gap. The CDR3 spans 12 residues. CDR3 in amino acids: CSASPDSGPQHF. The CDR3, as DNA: TGCAGTGCTAGCCCGGATTCAGGGCCCCAGCATTTT.

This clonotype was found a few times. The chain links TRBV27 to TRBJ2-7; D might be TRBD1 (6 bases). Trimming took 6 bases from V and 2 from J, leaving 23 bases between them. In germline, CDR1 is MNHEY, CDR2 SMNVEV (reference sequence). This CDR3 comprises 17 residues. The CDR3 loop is CASSPWRKQGHTYEQYF. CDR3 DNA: TGTGCCAGCAGCCCTTGGAGGAAACAGGGACACACCTACGAGCAGTACTTC.

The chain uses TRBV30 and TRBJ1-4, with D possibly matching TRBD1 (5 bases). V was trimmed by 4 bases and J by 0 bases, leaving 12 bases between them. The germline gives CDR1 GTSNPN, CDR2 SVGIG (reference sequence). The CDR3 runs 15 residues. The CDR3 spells CAWTNRGATNEKLFF. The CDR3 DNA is TGTGCCTGGACCAATAGGGGTGCAACTAATGAAAAACTGTTTTTT.

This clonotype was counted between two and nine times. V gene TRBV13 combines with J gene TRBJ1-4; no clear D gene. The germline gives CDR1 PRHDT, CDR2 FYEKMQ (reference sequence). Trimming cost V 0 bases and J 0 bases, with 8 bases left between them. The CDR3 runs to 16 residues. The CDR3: CASSLGLGATNEKLFF. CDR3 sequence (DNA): TGTGCCAGCAGCTTAGGCCTCGGGGCAACTAATGAAAAACTGTTTTTT.

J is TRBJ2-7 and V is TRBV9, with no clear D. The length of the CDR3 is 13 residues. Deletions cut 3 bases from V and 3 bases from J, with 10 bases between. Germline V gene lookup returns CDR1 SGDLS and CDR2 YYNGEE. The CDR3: CASSGGPDYEQYF. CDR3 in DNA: TGTGCCAGCAGCGGTGGGCCTGACTACGAGCAGTACTTC.

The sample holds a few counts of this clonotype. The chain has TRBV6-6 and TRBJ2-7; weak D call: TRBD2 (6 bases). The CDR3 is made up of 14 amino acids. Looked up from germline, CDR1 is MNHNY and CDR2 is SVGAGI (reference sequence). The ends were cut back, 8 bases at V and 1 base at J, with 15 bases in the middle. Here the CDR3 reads CASGWSSASYEQYF. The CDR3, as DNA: TGTGCCAGCGGGTGGTCTAGCGCGTCCTACGAGCAGTACTTC.

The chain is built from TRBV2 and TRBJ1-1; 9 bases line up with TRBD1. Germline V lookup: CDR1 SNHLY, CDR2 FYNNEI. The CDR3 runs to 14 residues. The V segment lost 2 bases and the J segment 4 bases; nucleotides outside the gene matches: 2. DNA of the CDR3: TGTGCCAGCAGTGAATTGACAGGGGGCACTGAAGCTTTCTTT. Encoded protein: CASSELTGGTEAFF.

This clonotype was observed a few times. The CDR3 sequence is CASSLGLGGWTYNEQFF. The CDR3 DNA reads TGTGCCAGCAGCTTGGGGTTGGGGGGTTGGACCTACAATGAGCAGTTCTTC. This chain connects TRBV7-9 to TRBJ2-1; tentatively, D is TRBD2 (6 bases). The CDR3 is made up of 17 amino acids. The germline gives CDR1 SEHNR, CDR2 FQNEAQ (reference sequence). Trimming cost V 3 bases and J 2 bases, with 17 bases left between them.

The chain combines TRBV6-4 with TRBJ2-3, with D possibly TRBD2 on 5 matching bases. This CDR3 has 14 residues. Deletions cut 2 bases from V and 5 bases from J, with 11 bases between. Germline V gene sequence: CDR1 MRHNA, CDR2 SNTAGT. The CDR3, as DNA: TGTGCCAGCAGTGACGAGCTAGCTGGAGATACGCAGTATTTT. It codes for CASSDELAGDTQYF.

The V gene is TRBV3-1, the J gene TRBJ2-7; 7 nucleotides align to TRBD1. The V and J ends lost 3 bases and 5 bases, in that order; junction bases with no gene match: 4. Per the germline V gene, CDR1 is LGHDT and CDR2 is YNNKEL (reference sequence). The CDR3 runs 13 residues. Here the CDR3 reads CASSQKGANEQYF. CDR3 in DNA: TGTGCCAGCAGCCAGAAGGGGGCCAACGAGCAGTACTTC.

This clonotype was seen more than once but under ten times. The CDR3: CAIRRHEQYF. The CDR3 DNA is TGTGCCATCCGCCGGCACGAGCAGTACTTC. The chain has TRBV6-4 and TRBJ2-7; no definite D call. CDR1 is MRHNA, CDR2 SNTAGT, per germline. The CDR3 contains 10 residues. Trimming left V 10 bases short and J 5 bases short, with 9 bases between.

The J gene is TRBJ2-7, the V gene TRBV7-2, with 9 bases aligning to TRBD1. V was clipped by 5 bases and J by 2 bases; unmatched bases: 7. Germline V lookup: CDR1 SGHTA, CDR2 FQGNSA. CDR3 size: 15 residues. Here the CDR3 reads CASSKGQGRTYEQYF. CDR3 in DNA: TGTGCCAGCAGCAAAGGACAGGGGAGGACCTACGAGCAGTACTTC.

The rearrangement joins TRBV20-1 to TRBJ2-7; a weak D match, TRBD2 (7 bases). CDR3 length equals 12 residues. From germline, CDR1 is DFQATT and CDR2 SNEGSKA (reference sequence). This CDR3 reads CSGVKGGNEQYF. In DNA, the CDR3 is TGCAGCGGGGTGAAGGGGGGGAACGAGCAGTACTTC.

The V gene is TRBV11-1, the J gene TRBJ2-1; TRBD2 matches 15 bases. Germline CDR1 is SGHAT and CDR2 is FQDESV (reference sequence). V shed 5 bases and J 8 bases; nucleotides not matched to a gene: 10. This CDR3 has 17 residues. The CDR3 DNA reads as TGTGCCAGCAGCCCGGTGGGGACTAGCGGGAGGAGGTATGAGCAGTTCTTC. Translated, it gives CASSPVGTSGRRYEQFF.